This TCR beta chain was identified in a study of cytomegalovirus exposure and HLA in healthy donors. Notes on this clone: Its specificity is unknown.

Findings and limits, study-wide: In a later analysis, donors in an Asian-associated ancestry cluster reportedly had fewer N-insertions in productive TCRs than the cohort mean. Most CMV-associated TCR beta chains were later found to appear HLA-restricted.

V shed 3 bases and J shed 8 bases, with 13 bases lying between them. The CDR3 consists of 14 residues. CDR1 LGHNA and CDR2 YNFKEQ come from the germline V gene. PCR was performed using 60 Vbeta and 13 Jbeta primers. The table came from immunoSEQ multiplex PCR; TCRdb's copy has only in-frame clones and leaves some out. The repertoire holds under 150,000 clones, with around 80% as singletons. The specimen was PBMCs. The sequence was obtained from a male donor in good health and CMV-seronegative. This chain connects TRBV4-2 to TRBJ1-4; D possibly corresponds to TRBD1 (5 bases). The CDR3, as DNA: TGTGCCAGCAGCCAGGGGCGAGAGGTAGAAAAACTGTTTTTT. Translating it yields CASSQGREVEKLFF.